This T cell receptor (beta chain) appears in the sequencing data of a study of regulatory T cells in long-lasting Graves disease. General study findings and limits: Accuracy might have suffered from few samples. Persistent patients shared more public clonotypes (around 2,500) than new patients (roughly 970). Relative to newly diagnosed Graves' patients, persistent ones had lower TCR diversity.

As regards this clonotype: The antigen is not known.

Assembly of TCR beta libraries relied on iRepertoire HTBI primers together with Arm-PCR of CDR3 regions. TCRdb ran MiXCR on the multiplex PCR reads and lists one entry per CDR3 protein. The data show 450,000 or so distinct CDR3 sequences, 22% seen once. CDR1 is LNHNV, CDR2 YYDKDF, per germline (reference sequence). J lost 2 bases, V lost 0 bases, and 8 bases had no gene match. The length of the CDR3 is 19 residues. Time point defined: persistent/refractory GD, antithyroid drugs over 5 years with positive TRAb. After RNA was extracted from PBMCs, the TCR library was made from it. The rearrangement uses TRBV15 and TRBJ2-2, with 11 bases identical to TRBD2. The specimen comprised peripheral blood mononuclear cells (PBMCs), sampled when the disease was refractory, from a patient treated with antithyroid drugs. The sequence derives from a female donor with Graves disease. The CDR3 reads CATSRDRPSGGINTGELFF. CDR3 nucleotides: TGTGCCACCAGCAGAGATCGGCCTAGCGGGGGGATCAACACCGGGGAGCTGTTTTTT.